What follows describes a single T cell receptor (beta chain). Its cognate antigen is unknown. The sample belongs to a study of T cell repertoires in cytomegalovirus infection. Study observations and caveats: It was HLA-C-restricted CMV-specific TCR beta clonotypes that dominated the response ex vivo.

From germline, CDR1 is SGHDN and CDR2 FVKESK. The V gene lost 4 bases and the J gene lost 0 bases, with 10 bases spanning the gap. This CDR3 is built from 15 residues. One entry per CDR3 protein, called by TCRdb with MiXCR from the reads. The sample has around 740,000 distinct CDR3 sequences, 35% to 45% seen once; the top ten hold 2.5% to 3.5%. The sequencing input was PBMCs. V usage is TRBV14 and J usage is TRBJ1-5; unclear D gene. This sequence was found in a human donor in good health (CMV status not recorded). Some clones in this sample may be carry-over from other donors' samples. CDR3: CASSPDKYSNQPQHF. DNA of the CDR3: TGTGCCAGCAGCCCCGACAAGTATAGCAATCAGCCCCAGCATTTT.